The clone carrying this T cell receptor (beta chain) turned up a few times. Its specificity is not known. The sample belongs to a study of T-cell memory formation after mild COVID-19. TCRdb called the 5' RACE reads again in MiXCR, with one record for every CDR3 protein. The table lists a few hundred thousand distinct CDR3 sequences, 7.5% to 10% of them singletons. The study, taken as a whole, reports: Clones from the second wave (peaking day 37) had unconfirmed SARS-CoV-2 specificity.

The source of this sequence is a man between 18 and 35 years old who had mild COVID-19 (a few samples of this study predate the infection). Cell type and time point are not known. Input material: PBMCs or a T cell subset sorted from them (not recorded which).

DNA of the CDR3: TGTGCCAGCATCGATACAGGGGGCGCCGGGGAGCTGTTTTTT. Its protein is CASIDTGGAGELFF. J is TRBJ2-2 and V is TRBV5-4; 9 nucleotides match TRBD1. Trimming took 6 bases from V and 6 from J; bases not matched to a gene: 6. Germline V gene data show CDR1 as SGHNT and CDR2 as YYREEE (reference sequence). The CDR3 is 14 residues long.